The clone carrying this T cell receptor beta chain was seen once. This record belongs to a study of control samples from healthy donors and cancer patients. Method: immunoSEQ multiplex PCR; TCRdb's copy keeps in-frame clones and lacks some. The sample includes roughly 120,000 clones, approximately 94% of them seen just once. The CDR3 runs 15 residues. Trimming at V came to 5 bases and at J to 5 bases, leaving 4 bases not matched to a gene. Germline V CDR1 and CDR2: SGHTA, FQGNSA. The sequence came from a man aged 50-60 years with head and neck cancer. Sequencing was performed on PBMCs. This sequence joins TRBV7-2 and TRBJ2-5, with 14 bases lining up with TRBD2. This CDR3 reads CASSRTSGGLETQYF. The DNA for the CDR3 is TGTGCCAGCAGCCGGACTAGCGGGGGGTTGGAGACCCAGTACTTC.